This TCR beta chain is drawn from a study of CD8 T cells in ankylosing spondylitis. General study results and limits: For ankylosing spondylitis blood, a TCR beta motif of 7 or 8 highly homologous variants appeared characteristic.

This CDR3 region has 12 residues. Germline V CDR1 and CDR2: KGHSH, LQKENI. The V end lost 6 bases, the J end lost 6 bases, and 10 bases lay between the germline ends. This clonotype was observed a handful of times. Its antigen is not identified. Construction of TCR beta libraries was performed using quantitative 5'-RACE with molecular barcodes. One entry per CDR3 protein results from TCRdb running MiXCR on the 5' RACE reads. The sample lists 250,000 to 350,000 distinct CDR3 sequences, approximately 8% occurring once. The chain recombines TRBV18 with TRBJ2-3; no definite D call. The sample comprised blood, either unsorted or a sorted T cell fraction (not recorded which). The clonotype comes from a male donor with ankylosing spondylitis. CDR3 DNA: TGTGCCAGCTCCCCCATGGGGGATACGCAGTATTTT. It encodes CASSPMGDTQYF.